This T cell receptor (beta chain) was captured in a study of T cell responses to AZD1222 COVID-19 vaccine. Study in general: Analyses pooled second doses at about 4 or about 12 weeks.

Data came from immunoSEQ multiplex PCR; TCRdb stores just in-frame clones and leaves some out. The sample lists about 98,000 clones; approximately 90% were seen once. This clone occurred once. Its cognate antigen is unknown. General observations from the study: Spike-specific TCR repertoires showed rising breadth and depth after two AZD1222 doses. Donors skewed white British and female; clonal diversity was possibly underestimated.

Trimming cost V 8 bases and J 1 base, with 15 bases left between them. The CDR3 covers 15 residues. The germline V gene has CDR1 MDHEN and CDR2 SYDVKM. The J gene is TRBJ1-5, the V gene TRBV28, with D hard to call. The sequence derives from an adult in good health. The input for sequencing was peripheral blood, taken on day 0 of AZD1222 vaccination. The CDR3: CASVGSGFSNQPQHF. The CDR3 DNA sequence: TGTGCCAGCGTAGGGTCGGGGTTCAGCAATCAGCCCCAGCATTTT. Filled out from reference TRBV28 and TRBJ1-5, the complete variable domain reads DVKVTQSSRYLVKRTGEKVFLECVQDMDHENMFWYRQDPGLGLRLIYFSYDVKMKEKGDIPEGYSVSREKKERFSLILESASTNQTSMYLCASVGSGFSNQPQHFGDGTRLSIL.